A single T cell receptor (beta chain) is shown here with its context. Its specificity is not known. Carrying unique molecular identifiers, the cDNA also gained a universal primer site through template switching. TCRdb re-called the 5' RACE reads with MiXCR, one entry per CDR3 protein. Altogether roughly 700,000 distinct CDR3 sequences are present, 8.5% to 9% being singletons, with the ten largest covering roughly 0.9%. This entry belongs to a study of identical twins. Overall study findings and caveats: In drawing conclusions, the study used cross-sectional statistical analysis and did not follow the same donors. For out-of-frame alpha sequences shared by twins, low generation probability was in excess.

This CDR3 is built from 16 residues. J gave up 2 bases and V 5 bases, and 7 bases lay outside the gene matches. CDR1 SGHRS and CDR2 YFSETQ come from the germline V gene. The sample also formed part of further work on yellow fever vaccine responses in identical twins. From that second work: Vaccine-induced T cell responses in twins were reportedly observed to appear partly convergent, partly personalized.

The specimen was PBMCs. The chain carries TRBV5-1 and TRBJ2-1; 10 nucleotides match TRBD2. The clonotype originates from a young woman in good health. This CDR3 reads CASSSTSGGAYNEQFF. In DNA, the CDR3 is TGCGCCAGCAGTTCCACGAGCGGGGGGGCCTACAATGAGCAGTTCTTC.